This note documents a single TCR beta chain sequence. The data belong to a study of OX40 agonist ivuxolimab in advanced cancers. Clones were read by immunoSEQ multiplex PCR, and TCRdb kept only the in-frame ones, dropping some. The repertoire holds approximately 82,000 clones, with just under 95% as singletons. This CDR3 is built from 13 residues. Germline lookup yields CDR1 MNHEY and CDR2 SVGAGI. V trimming: 7 bases; J trimming: 2 bases; junction bases outside the gene matches: 2. The specimen was CD4+ or CD8+ T cells sorted from blood, collected in a trial of the OX40 agonist ivuxolimab. This chain links TRBV6-5 with TRBJ2-7; TRBD1 matches 10 bases. The receptor was derived from an adult with an advanced solid tumor such as melanoma, head and neck, liver or kidney cancer. The CDR3 region has the DNA TGTGCCAGCATTGGACAGGGGGCCTACGAGCAGTACTTC. Its protein is CASIGQGAYEQYF.